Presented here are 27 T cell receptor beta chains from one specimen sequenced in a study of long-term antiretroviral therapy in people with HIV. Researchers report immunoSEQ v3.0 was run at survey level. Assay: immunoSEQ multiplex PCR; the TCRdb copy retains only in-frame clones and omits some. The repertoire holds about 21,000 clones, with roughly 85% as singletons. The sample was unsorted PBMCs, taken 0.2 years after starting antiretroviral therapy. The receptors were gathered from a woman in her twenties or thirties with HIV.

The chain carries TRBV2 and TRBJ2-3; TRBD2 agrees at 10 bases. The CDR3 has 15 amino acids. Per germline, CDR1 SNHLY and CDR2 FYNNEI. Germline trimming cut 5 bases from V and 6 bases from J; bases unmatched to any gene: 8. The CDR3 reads CASSPERGGRDTQYF. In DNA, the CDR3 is TGTGCCAGCAGTCCCGAGCGGGGGGGCCGGGATACGCAGTATTTT.

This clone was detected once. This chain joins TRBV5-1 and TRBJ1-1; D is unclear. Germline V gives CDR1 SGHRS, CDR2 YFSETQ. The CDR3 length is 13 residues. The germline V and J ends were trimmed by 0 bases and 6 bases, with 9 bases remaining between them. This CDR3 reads CASSLAGISEAFF. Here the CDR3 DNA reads TGCGCCAGCAGCTTGGCCGGAATCTCTGAAGCTTTCTTT.

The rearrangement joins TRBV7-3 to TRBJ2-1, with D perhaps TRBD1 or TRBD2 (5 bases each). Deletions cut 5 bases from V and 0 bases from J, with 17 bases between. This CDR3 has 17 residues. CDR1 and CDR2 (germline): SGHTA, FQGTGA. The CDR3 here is CASSASGLQSSYNEQFF. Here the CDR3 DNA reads TGTGCCAGCAGCGCCTCGGGGCTCCAAAGCTCCTACAATGAGCAGTTCTTC.

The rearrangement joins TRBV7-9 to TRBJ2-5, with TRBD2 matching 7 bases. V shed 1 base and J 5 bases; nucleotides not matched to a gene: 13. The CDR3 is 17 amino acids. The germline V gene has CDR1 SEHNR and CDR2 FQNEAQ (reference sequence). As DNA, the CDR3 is TGTGCCAGCAGCTTAGATGATTGGGCGGGGGTGGAGGAGACCCAGTACTTC. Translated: CASSLDDWAGVEETQYF. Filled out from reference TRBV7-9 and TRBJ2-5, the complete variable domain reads DTGVSQNPRHKITKRGQNVTFRCDPISEHNRLYWYRQTLGQGPEFLTYFQNEAQLEKSRLLSDRFSAERPKGSFSTLEIQRTEQGDSAMYLCASSLDDWAGVEETQYFGPGTRLLVL.

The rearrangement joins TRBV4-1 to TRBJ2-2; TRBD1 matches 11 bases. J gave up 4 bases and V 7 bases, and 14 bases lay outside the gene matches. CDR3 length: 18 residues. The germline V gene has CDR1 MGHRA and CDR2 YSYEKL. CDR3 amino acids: CASTPRAGTGGLTGELFF. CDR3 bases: TGCGCCAGCACCCCGAGGGCCGGGACAGGGGGACTCACCGGGGAGCTGTTTTTT.

The CDR3 protein is CASSPGQGQETQYF. The DNA of the CDR3 is TGTGCCAGCAGCCCGGGACAGGGGCAAGAGACCCAGTACTTC. The chain has TRBV13 and TRBJ2-5, with 10 bases lining up with TRBD1. Trimming cost V 5 bases and J 2 bases; bases outside gene matches: 2. The CDR3 has 14 residues. The V gene's germline CDR1 is PRHDT and CDR2 FYEKMQ (reference sequence).

The CDR3 region has the DNA TGTGCCAGCAGCTTATTAGGCGGCGGGGCAGCACAGTTCTTC. This codes for CASSLLGGGAAQFF. This chain joins TRBV7-3 and TRBJ2-1, with a weak D call TRBD2 (6 bases). V dropped 2 bases and J dropped 13 bases, with 18 bases sitting between them. The CDR3 consists of 14 residues. Germline V gene lookup returns CDR1 SGHTA and CDR2 FQGTGA.

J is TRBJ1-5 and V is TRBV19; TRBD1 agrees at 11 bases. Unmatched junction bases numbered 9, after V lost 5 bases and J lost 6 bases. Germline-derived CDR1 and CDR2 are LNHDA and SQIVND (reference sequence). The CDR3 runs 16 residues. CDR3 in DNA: TGTGCCAGTAGTGTACGACTCGGGACAGGGGGTCAGCCCCAGCATTTT. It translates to CASSVRLGTGGQPQHF.

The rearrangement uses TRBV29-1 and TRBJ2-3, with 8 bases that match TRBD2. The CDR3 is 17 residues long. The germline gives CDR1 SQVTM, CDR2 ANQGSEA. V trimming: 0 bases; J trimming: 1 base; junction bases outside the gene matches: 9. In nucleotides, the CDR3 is TGCAGCGTTGAAGATCTCGGGGGGGCCCCTGGCACAGATACGCAGTATTTT. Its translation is CSVEDLGGAPGTDTQYF.

The CDR3 loop is CASSQYFQGNSPLHF. The CDR3 region has the DNA TGTGCCAGTAGTCAGTATTTTCAGGGGAATTCACCCCTCCACTTT. This sequence joins TRBV19 and TRBJ1-6; D may be TRBD1 (6 bases). This CDR3 contains 15 residues. Trimming took off 5 bases at V and 7 bases at J, with 15 bases between the two ends. CDR1 is LNHDA and CDR2 is SQIVND in the germline V gene (reference sequence).

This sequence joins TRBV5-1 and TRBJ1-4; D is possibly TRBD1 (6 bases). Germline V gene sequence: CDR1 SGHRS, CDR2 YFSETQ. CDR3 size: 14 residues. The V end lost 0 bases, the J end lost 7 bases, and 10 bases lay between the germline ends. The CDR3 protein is CASSLGQAFEKLFF. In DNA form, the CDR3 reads TGCGCCAGCAGCTTGGGACAGGCCTTTGAAAAACTGTTTTTT. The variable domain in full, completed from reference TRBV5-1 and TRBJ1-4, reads KAGVTQTPRYLIKTRGQQVTLSCSPISGHRSVSWYQQTPGQGLQFLFEYFSETQRNKGNFPGRFSGRQFSNSRSEMNVSTLELGDSALYLCASSLGQAFEKLFFGSGTQLSVL.

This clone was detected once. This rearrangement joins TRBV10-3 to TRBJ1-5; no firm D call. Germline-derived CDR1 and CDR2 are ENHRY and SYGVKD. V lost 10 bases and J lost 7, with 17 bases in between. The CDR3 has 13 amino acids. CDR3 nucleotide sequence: TGTGCCACCCAGTTCTTTCTCGAACAGCCCCAGCATTTT. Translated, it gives CATQFFLEQPQHF.

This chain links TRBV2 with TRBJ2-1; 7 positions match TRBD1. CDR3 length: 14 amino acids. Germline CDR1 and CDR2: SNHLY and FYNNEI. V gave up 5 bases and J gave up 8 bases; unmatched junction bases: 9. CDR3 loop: CASSQGQALDEQFF. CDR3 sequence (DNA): TGTGCCAGCAGTCAAGGACAGGCCCTCGATGAGCAGTTCTTC.

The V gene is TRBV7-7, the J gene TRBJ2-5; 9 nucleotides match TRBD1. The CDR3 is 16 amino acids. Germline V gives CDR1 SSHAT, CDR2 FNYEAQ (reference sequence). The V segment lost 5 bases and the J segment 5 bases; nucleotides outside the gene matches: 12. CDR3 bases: TGTGCCAGCAGCGTAACCGGGACAGGGACCAGGGAGACCCAGTACTTC. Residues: CASSVTGTGTRETQYF.

The CDR3 DNA follows: TGTGCCTGGATTATAAGGGAGAGTGGTGGCTACACCTTC. It yields the protein CAWIIRESGGYTF. The chain uses TRBV30 and TRBJ1-2; no reliable D call. This CDR3 region has 13 residues. V lost 4 bases and J 7 bases, leaving 16 bases between the germline ends. Germline V lookup: CDR1 GTSNPN, CDR2 SVGIG (reference sequence). Based on the CDR3 plus reference TRBV30 and TRBJ1-2, the full variable domain is SQTIHQWPATLVQPVGSPLSLECTVEGTSNPNLYWYRQAAGRGLQLLFYSVGIGQISSEVPQNLSASRPQDRQFILSSKKLLLSDSGFYLCAWIIRESGGYTFGSGTRLTVV.

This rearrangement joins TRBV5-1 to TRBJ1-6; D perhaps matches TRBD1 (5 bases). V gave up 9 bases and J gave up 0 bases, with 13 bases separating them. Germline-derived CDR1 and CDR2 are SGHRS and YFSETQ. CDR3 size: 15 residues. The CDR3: CATSPGGSYNSPLHF. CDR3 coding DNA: TGCGCCACCTCTCCGGGGGGCTCCTATAATTCACCCCTCCACTTT.

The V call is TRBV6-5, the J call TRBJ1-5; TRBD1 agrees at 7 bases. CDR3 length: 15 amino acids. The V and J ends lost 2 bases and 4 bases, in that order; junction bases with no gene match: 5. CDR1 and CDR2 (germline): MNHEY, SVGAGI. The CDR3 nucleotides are TGTGCCAGCAGTTACCAGGGGGAGAGGAATCAGCCCCAGCATTTT. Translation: CASSYQGERNQPQHF.

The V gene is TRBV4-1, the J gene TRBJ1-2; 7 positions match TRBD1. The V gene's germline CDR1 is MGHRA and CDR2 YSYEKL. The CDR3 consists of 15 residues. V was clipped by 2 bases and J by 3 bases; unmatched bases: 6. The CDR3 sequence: CASSQTGAGDYGYTF. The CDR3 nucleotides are TGCGCCAGCAGCCAAACAGGGGCGGGGGACTATGGCTACACCTTC.

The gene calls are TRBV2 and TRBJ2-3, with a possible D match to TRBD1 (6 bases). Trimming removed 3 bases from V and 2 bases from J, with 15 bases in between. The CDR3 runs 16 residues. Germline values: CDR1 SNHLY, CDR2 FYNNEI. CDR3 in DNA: TGTGCCAGCAGTGAGGGGGCTCCTCTCCTCACAGATACGCAGTATTTT. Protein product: CASSEGAPLLTDTQYF.

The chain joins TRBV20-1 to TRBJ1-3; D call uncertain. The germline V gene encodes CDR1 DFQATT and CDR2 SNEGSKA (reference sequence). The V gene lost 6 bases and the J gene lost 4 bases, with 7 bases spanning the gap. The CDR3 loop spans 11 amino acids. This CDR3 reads CSATPGNTIYF. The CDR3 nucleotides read TGCAGTGCCACCCCCGGAAACACCATATATTTT.

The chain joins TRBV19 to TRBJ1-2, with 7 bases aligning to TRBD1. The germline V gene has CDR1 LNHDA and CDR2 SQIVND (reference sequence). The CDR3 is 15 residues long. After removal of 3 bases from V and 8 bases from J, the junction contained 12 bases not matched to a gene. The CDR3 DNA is TGTGCCAGTAGTATGTGGGCCCGGGACAGTGGCGGCTACACCTTC. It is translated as CASSMWARDSGGYTF.

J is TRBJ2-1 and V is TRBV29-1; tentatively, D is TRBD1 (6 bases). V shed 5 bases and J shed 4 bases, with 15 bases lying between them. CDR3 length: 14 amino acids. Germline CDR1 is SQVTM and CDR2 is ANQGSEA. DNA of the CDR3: TGCAGCGTTTATTTACAGGGTAGTTACAATGAGCAGTTCTTC. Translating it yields CSVYLQGSYNEQFF.

This CDR3 is CASMGGEGGYTF. The CDR3 DNA sequence: TGTGCCAGCATGGGGGGCGAAGGTGGCTACACCTTC. The rearrangement joins TRBV6-5 to TRBJ1-2, with D possibly TRBD1 on 6 matching bases. CDR3 length: 12 amino acids. Germline V gives CDR1 MNHEY, CDR2 SVGAGI. Trimming pared 7 bases from V and 7 bases from J, leaving 13 bases between.

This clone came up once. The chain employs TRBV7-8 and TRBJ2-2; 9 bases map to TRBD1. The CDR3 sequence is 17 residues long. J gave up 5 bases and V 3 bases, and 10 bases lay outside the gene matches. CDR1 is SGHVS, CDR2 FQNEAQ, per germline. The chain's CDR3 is CASSFHRGRFRTGELFF. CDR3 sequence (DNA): TGTGCCAGCAGCTTTCACAGGGGGCGATTTAGGACCGGGGAGCTGTTTTTT. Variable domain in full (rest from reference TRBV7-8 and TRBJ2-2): GAGVSQSPRYKVAKRGQDVALRCDPISGHVSLFWYQQALGQGPEFLTYFQNEAQLDKSGLPSDRFFAERPEGSVSTLKIQRTQQEDSAVYLCASSFHRGRFRTGELFFGEGSRLTVL.

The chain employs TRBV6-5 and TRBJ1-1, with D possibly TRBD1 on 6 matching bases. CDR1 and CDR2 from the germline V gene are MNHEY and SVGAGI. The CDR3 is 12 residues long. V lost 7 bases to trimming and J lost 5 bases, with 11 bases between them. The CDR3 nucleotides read TGTGCCAGCATTAACAGGGCTACTGAAGCTTTCTTT. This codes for CASINRATEAFF.

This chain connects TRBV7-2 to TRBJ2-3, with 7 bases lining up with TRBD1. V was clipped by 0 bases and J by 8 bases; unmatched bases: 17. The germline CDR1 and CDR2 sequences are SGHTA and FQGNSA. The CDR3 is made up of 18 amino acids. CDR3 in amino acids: CASSLALRYRGPAGTQYF. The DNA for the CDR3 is TGTGCCAGCAGCTTAGCGCTAAGGTACAGGGGCCCTGCAGGTACGCAGTATTTT.

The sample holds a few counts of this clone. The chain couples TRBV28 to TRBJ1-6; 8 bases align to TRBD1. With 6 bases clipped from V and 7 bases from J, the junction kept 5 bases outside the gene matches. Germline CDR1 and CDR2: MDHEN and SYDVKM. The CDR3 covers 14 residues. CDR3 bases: TGTGCCAGCAGAAAGACAGGGGTCAATTCACCCCTCCACTTT. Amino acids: CASRKTGVNSPLHF.